These 9 T cell receptor beta chains share one sample of origin, sequenced in a study of shared clonotypes between healthy human individuals. Produced via immunoSEQ multiplex PCR; TCRdb's table is partial and in-frame only. The sample includes 2 million or so clones, 85% to 95% of them seen just once. Sequencing used naive CD4+ T cells sorted from blood. The subset is: CD45RA+ positively selected. Source of these receptors: a man between 18 and 35 years old in good health.

Only one count was recorded for this clone. The chain is built from TRBV6-1 and TRBJ1-6; no definite D call. This CDR3 contains 15 residues. Germline-derived CDR1 and CDR2 are MNHNS and SASEGT. Trimming left V 10 bases short and J 10 bases short, with 23 bases between. The CDR3 DNA reads as TGTGCCATCGGAGATGGGGTGATGTCCGGGTCACCCCTCCACTTT. It specifies CAIGDGVMSGSPLHF.

The CDR3 reads CASSTLWPPPYEQYF. CDR3 coding DNA: TGTGCCAGTAGTACGCTTTGGCCCCCTCCTTACGAGCAGTACTTC. V is TRBV19 and J is TRBJ2-7; D is unclear. The CDR3 spans 15 residues. Trimming removed 4 bases at V and 4 bases at J, with 17 bases between. CDR1 and CDR2 from the germline V gene are LNHDA and SQIVND (reference sequence).

This chain joins TRBV7-2 and TRBJ1-3; perhaps TRBD1 as D (5 bases). CDR1 is SGHTA and CDR2 is FQGNSA in the germline V gene. The CDR3 is 15 residues long. Trimming cost V 8 bases and J 1 base, with 15 bases left between them. Here the CDR3 DNA reads TGTGCCAGCGGGGCACAGGCTACTTCTGGAAACACCATATATTTT. This encodes CASGAQATSGNTIYF.

Only one count was recorded for this clone. The chain combines TRBV4-3 with TRBJ2-2, with TRBD1 matching over 9 bases. The CDR3 is made up of 16 amino acids. Germline trimming cut 0 bases from V and 5 bases from J; bases unmatched to any gene: 4. Germline CDR1 reads LGHNA; CDR2 reads YSLEER. Here the CDR3 DNA reads TGCGCCAGCAGCCAAGATAAGACAGGGGGGACCGGGGAGCTGTTTTTT. This codes for CASSQDKTGGTGELFF.

The chain is built from TRBV4-1 and TRBJ1-4; maybe TRBD1 (6 bases). Between the trimmed V and J ends, which lost 6 bases and 4 bases, there was a span of 12 bases. The germline V gene has CDR1 MGHRA and CDR2 YSYEKL. The CDR3 has 14 amino acids. CDR3 amino acids: CASSWRGGNEKLFF. The CDR3 coding sequence is TGCGCCAGCAGTTGGCGAGGGGGTAATGAAAAACTGTTTTTT.

The V and J genes are TRBV30 and TRBJ1-2, with a weak D call TRBD1 (5 bases). CDR1 GTSNPN and CDR2 SVGIG come from the germline V gene (reference sequence). This CDR3 spans 14 amino acids. Between the trimmed V and J ends, which lost 0 bases and 4 bases, there was a span of 12 bases. The DNA for the CDR3 is TGTGCCTGGAGTGTGAGGACAAGCATCTATGGCTACACCTTC. This gives the protein CAWSVRTSIYGYTF.

This clone was detected only once. V usage is TRBV14 and J usage is TRBJ2-4; a weak D match, TRBD1 (5 bases). V was shortened by 4 bases and J by 6 bases, with 7 bases between the two germline ends. The germline V gene has CDR1 SGHDN and CDR2 FVKESK. The length of the CDR3 is 12 residues. The CDR3 spells CASSPDRNIQYF. In DNA, the CDR3 is TGTGCCAGCAGCCCTGACAGAAACATTCAGTACTTC.

This clone came up many times. The V gene is TRBV5-6, the J gene TRBJ1-5; D ambiguous. Germline V gene lookup returns CDR1 SGHDT and CDR2 YYEEEE. The CDR3 covers 14 residues. Trimming stripped 2 bases from V and 4 bases from J, with 10 bases between. This CDR3 reads CASSLSRSNQPQHF. DNA of the CDR3: TGTGCCAGCAGCTTAAGCAGGAGTAATCAGCCCCAGCATTTT.

The J gene is TRBJ2-7, the V gene TRBV9; 11 bases align to TRBD2. CDR1 is SGDLS and CDR2 is YYNGEE in the germline V gene. CDR3 length equals 17 residues. With 4 bases clipped from V and 0 bases from J, the junction kept 9 bases outside the gene matches. The CDR3 region has the DNA TGTGCCAGCAGCTCCCAGACCGGGACTAGCGGCTCCTACGAGCAGTACTTC. It encodes CASSSQTGTSGSYEQYF.